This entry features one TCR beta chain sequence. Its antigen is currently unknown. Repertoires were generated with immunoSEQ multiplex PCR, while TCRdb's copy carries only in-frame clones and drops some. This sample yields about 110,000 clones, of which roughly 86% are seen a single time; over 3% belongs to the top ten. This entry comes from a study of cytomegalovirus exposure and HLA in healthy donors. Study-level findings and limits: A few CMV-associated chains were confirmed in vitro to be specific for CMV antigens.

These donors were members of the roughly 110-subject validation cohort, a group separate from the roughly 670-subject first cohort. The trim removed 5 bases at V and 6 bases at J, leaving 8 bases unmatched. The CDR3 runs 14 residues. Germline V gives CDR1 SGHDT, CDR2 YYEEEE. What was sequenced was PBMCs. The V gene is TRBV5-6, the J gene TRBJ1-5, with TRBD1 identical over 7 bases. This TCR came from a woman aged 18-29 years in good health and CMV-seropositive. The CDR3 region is CASRDARGRQPQHF. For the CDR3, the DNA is TGTGCCAGCAGAGACGCAAGGGGGCGTCAGCCCCAGCATTTT.